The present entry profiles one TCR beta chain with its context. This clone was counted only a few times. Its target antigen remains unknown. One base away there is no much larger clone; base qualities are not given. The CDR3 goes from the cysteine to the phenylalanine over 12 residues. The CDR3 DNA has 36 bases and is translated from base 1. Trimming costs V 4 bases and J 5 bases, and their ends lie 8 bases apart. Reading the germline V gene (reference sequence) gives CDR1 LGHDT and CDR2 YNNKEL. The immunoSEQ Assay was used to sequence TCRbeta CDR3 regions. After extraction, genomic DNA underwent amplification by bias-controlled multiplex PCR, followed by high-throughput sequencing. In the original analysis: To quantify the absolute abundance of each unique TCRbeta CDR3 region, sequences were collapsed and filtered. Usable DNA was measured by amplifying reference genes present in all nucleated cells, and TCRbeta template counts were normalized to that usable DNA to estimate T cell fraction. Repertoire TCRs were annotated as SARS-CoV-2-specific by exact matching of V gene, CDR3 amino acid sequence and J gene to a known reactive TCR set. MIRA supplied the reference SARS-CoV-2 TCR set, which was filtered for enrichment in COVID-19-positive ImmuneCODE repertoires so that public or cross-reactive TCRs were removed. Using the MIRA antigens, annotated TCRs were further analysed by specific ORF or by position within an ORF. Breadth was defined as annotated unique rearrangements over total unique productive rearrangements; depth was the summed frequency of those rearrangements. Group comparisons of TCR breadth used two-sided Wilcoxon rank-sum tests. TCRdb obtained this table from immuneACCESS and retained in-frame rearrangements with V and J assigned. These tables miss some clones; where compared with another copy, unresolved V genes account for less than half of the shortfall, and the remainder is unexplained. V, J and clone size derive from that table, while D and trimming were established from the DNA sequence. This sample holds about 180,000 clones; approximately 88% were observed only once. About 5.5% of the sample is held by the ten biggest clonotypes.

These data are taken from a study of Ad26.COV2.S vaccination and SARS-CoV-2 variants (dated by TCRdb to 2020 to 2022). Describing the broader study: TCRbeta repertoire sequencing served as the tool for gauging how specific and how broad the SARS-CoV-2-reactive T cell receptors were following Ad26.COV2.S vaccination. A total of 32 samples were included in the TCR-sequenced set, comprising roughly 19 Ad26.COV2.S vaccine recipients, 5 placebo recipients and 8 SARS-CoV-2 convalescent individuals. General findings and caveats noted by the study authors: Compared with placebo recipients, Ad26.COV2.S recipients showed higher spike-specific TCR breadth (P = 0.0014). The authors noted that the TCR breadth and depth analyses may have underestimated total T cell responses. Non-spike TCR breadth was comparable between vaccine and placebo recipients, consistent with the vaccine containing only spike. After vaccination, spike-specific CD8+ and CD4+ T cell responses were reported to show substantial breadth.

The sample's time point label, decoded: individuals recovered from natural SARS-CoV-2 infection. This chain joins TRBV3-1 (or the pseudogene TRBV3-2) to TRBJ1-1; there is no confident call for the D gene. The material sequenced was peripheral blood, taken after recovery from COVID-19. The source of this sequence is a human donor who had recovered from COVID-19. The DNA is TGTGCCAGCAGCCTAAAAGCAACTGAAGCTTTCTTT. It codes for CASSLKATEAFF.